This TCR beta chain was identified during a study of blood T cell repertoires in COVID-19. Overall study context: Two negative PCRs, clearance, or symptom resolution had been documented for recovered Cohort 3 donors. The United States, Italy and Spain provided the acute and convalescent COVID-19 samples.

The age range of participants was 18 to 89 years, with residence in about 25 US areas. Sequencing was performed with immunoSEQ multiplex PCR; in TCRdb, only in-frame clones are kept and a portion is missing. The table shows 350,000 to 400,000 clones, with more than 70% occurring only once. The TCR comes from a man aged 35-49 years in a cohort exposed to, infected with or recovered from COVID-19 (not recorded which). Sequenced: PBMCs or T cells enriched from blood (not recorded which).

The CDR3 is CAKRKREGIGTGELFF. CDR3 bases: TGTGCCAAAAGGAAGCGGGAGGGTATAGGGACCGGGGAGCTGTTTTTT. The chain uses TRBV27 and TRBJ2-2, with 10 bases identical to TRBD2. CDR3 length: 16 amino acids. Germline V gene sequence: CDR1 MNHEY, CDR2 SMNVEV (reference sequence). Unmatched junction bases numbered 13, after V lost 10 bases and J lost 5 bases.